A selection of T cell receptor beta chains follows, all from one sample in a study of blood T cells in healthy people across ages. TCRdb redid the calling of the 5' RACE reads with MiXCR, one entry per CDR3 protein. The data contain 1.5 million to 2 million distinct CDR3 sequences, approximately 28% of them seen just once; the ten biggest clones take up approximately 7.7%. Sequencing was done on a sample of blood. The receptor source for this set is a young woman in good health. Each CDR3 is given with its conserved first and last residue. A D gene is named only where the DNA matches it firmly. Not every row has a clone size; where given, it reads once, few, many or a size class.

14 | TRBD2 | few | TRBJ2-5 | TRBV11-2 | CASRYSGGQETQYF | TGTGCCAGCAGGTACAGCGGGGGCCAAGAGACCCAGTACTTC
15 | TRBD1 | NA | TRBJ2-7 | TRBV5-1 | CASSDPRQGNYEQYF | TGCGCCAGCAGCGATCCGAGACAGGGGAACTACGAGCAGTACTTC
16 | NA | NA | TRBJ2-5 | TRBV18 | CASSPQVRDGKETQYF | TGTGCCAGCTCACCACAAGTTCGGGACGGGAAAGAGACCCAGTACTTC
16 | NA | NA | TRBJ2-7 | TRBV20-1 | CSARGFLGGLSYEQYF | TGCAGTGCTAGAGGATTTTTGGGGGGCCTTTCCTACGAGCAGTACTTC
13 | TRBD1 | NA | TRBJ2-7 | TRBV29-1 | CSVVEDRGSEQYF | TGCAGCGTTGTGGAGGACAGGGGGTCCGAGCAGTACTTC
14 | NA | NA | TRBJ2-1 | TRBV29-1 | CSVDGGGLYNEQFF | TGCAGCGTTGATGGCGGGGGCCTGTACAATGAGCAGTTCTTC
16 | TRBD1 | NA | TRBJ2-7 | TRBV7-9 | CASSSTQPGQFYEQYF | TGTGCCAGCAGCTCCACCCAACCGGGACAGTTCTACGAGCAGTACTTC
17 | NA | NA | TRBJ1-4 | TRBV5-1 | CASSGPPRDATNEKLFF | TGCGCCAGCAGCGGACCTCCGAGGGACGCAACTAATGAAAAACTGTTTTTT
17 | TRBD1 | few | TRBJ1-4 | TRBV7-2 | CASSLMFGTATNEKLFF | TGTGCCAGCAGCTTAATGTTCGGGACAGCAACTAATGAAAAACTGTTTTTT
15 | NA | NA | TRBJ2-7 | TRBV4-1 | CASSQDWTAQNEQYF | TGCGCCAGCAGCCAAGATTGGACGGCTCAAAACGAGCAGTACTTC
16 | NA | NA | TRBJ2-7 | TRBV6-1 | CASSADQGGWKNEQYF | TGTGCCAGCAGTGCTGACCAGGGAGGCTGGAAGAACGAGCAGTACTTC
17 | NA | NA | TRBJ2-2 | TRBV5-1 | CTSSFSMVAENTGELFF | TGCACCAGCAGCTTTAGTATGGTAGCGGAGAACACCGGGGAGCTGTTTTTT
13 | TRBD2 | NA | TRBJ2-7 | TRBV10-3 | CAIRGGNRDEQYF | TGTGCCATCAGGGGGGGGAACCGGGACGAGCAGTACTTC
15 | TRBD1 | NA | TRBJ1-1 | TRBV20-1 | CSALGTGGPNTEAFF | TGCAGTGCTCTGGGGACAGGGGGGCCTAACACTGAAGCTTTCTTT
14 | NA | few | TRBJ1-4 | TRBV7-2 | CASSLGGDSKKLFF | TGTGCCAGCAGCTTAGGAGGAGATTCTAAAAAACTGTTTTTT
13 | NA | many | TRBJ2-7 | TRBV10-2 | CASSDSPTYEQYF | TGCGCCAGCAGTGACTCCCCTACCTACGAGCAGTACTTC
15 | NA | NA | TRBJ1-1 | TRBV10-3 | CAISDTKAMNTEAFF | TGTGCCATCAGTGATACAAAGGCGATGAACACTGAAGCTTTCTTT
15 | NA | few | TRBJ1-4 | TRBV20-1 | CSARLQTGTNEKLFF | TGCAGTGCTAGGCTCCAGACTGGAACTAATGAAAAACTGTTTTTT
13 | NA | few | TRBJ2-7 | TRBV2 | CASSARQVYEQYF | TGTGCCAGCAGCGCTAGACAGGTCTACGAGCAGTACTTC
15 | NA | NA | TRBJ2-4 | TRBV15 | CTTSRAGQGGDIQYF | TGTACCACCAGCAGAGCCGGCCAGGGGGGAGACATTCAGTACTTC
14 | NA | NA | TRBJ2-2 | TRBV4-1 | CASSQGGEAGELFF | TGCGCCAGCAGCCAAGGTGGGGAGGCCGGGGAGCTGTTTTTT
13 | NA | NA | TRBJ2-7 | TRBV6-6 | CASRDLGGYEQYF | TGTGCCAGCAGGGACCTGGGGGGCTACGAGCAGTACTTC
18 | TRBD2 | NA | TRBJ2-5 | TRBV5-1 | CASSLVFLLAGGSETRYF | TGCGCCAGCAGCTTGGTGTTCTTGTTAGCGGGAGGATCGGAGACCCGGTACTTC
16 | TRBD2 | few | TRBJ2-3 | TRBV18 | CASSPIAGGRTDTQYF | TGTGCCAGCTCACCTATAGCGGGGGGCCGCACAGATACGCAGTATTTT
15 | TRBD1 | once | TRBJ1-1 | TRBV29-1 | CSVRTGGWGDTKAFF | TGCAGCGTGAGGACAGGGGGCTGGGGAGACACTAAAGCTTTCTTT
16 | TRBD2 | NA | TRBJ2-3 | TRBV12-3/TRBV12-4 | CASSLGTSGGHDTQYF | TGTGCCAGCAGTTTGGGGACTAGTGGGGGTCATGATACGCAGTATTTT
20 | TRBD1 | NA | TRBJ1-4 | TRBV11-2 | CASSLSPTGVGKSTNEKLFF | TGTGCCAGCAGCTTATCTCCCACAGGGGTTGGAAAGTCAACTAATGAAAAACTGTTTTTT
14 | TRBD2 | few | TRBJ2-1 | TRBV12-3/TRBV12-4 | CASTSQRGHNEQFF | TGTGCCAGCACCTCGCAGCGGGGGCACAATGAGCAGTTCTTC
12 | NA | many | TRBJ2-1 | TRBV29-1 | CSVGTRGNEQFF | TGCAGCGTTGGGACCAGAGGCAATGAGCAGTTCTTC
14 | TRBD2 | few | TRBJ2-7 | TRBV9 | CASSSGLAPNEQYF | TGTGCCAGCAGCTCGGGACTAGCGCCTAACGAGCAGTACTTC
15 | TRBD2 | few | TRBJ2-1 | TRBV20-1 | CSAAGASSGSDEQFF | TGCAGTGCAGCTGGGGCGTCTAGCGGCTCGGATGAGCAGTTCTTC
14 | NA | few | TRBJ2-1 | TRBV13 | CASSPSQSPNEQFF | TGTGCCAGCAGCCCGTCGCAGAGCCCCAATGAGCAGTTCTTC
15 | NA | NA | TRBJ1-4 | TRBV12-3/TRBV12-4 | CASGYGPRANEKLFF | TGTGCCAGCGGCTATGGCCCCAGGGCTAATGAAAAACTGTTTTTT
14 | NA | NA | TRBJ1-2 | TRBV20-1 | CSAIGGGMHYGYTF | TGCAGTGCCATAGGAGGGGGGATGCACTATGGCTACACCTTC
14 | NA | few | TRBJ1-5 | TRBV29-1 | CSVGYTGGPQPQHF | TGCAGCGTTGGCTACACCGGGGGGCCTCAGCCCCAGCATTTT
13 | TRBD1 | NA | TRBJ2-3 | TRBV2 | CAGRTGWSDTQYF | TGTGCCGGCAGGACAGGGTGGAGTGATACGCAGTATTTT
12 | NA | many | TRBJ2-7 | TRBV30 | CAWGDTGYEQYF | TGTGCCTGGGGGGACACCGGGTACGAGCAGTACTTC
13 | NA | NA | TRBJ2-7 | TRBV18 | CASSLAPSRVQYF | TGTGCCAGCTCACTTGCCCCCAGCCGGGTGCAGTACTTC
15 | NA | many | TRBJ1-4 | TRBV10-3 | CAISDRGWANEKLFF | TGTGCCATCAGTGACAGGGGATGGGCTAATGAAAAACTGTTTTTT
13 | NA | NA | TRBJ1-1 | TRBV7-9 | CASSASRNTEAFF | TGTGCCAGCAGCGCAAGCAGGAACACTGAAGCTTTCTTT
11 | NA | NA | TRBJ2-7 | TRBV20-1 | CSARTQSEQYF | TGCAGTGCTAGAACCCAAAGCGAGCAGTACTTC
15 | NA | many | TRBJ2-5 | TRBV6-5 | CASSSSRDSQETQYF | TGTGCCAGCAGTTCCTCGAGAGATAGCCAAGAGACCCAGTACTTC
12 | NA | many | TRBJ2-7 | TRBV7-2 | CASSFQSYEQYF | TGTGCCAGCAGCTTTCAGTCCTACGAGCAGTACTTC
14 | NA | few | TRBJ1-4 | TRBV4-2 | CASSQGAGNEKLFF | TGTGCCAGCAGCCAGGGGGCCGGGAATGAAAAACTGTTTTTT
15 | NA | NA | TRBJ1-2 | TRBV2 | CASSESGQGGYGYTF | TGTGCCAGCAGTGAATCGGGCCAGGGAGGCTATGGCTACACCTTC
16 | NA | NA | TRBJ2-1 | TRBV4-3 | CASSQVRYSSYNEQFF | TGCGCCAGCAGCCAAGTTAGGTACAGCTCCTACAATGAGCAGTTCTTC
13 | NA | NA | TRBJ1-2 | TRBV18 | CASSPGVTEGYTF | TGTGCCAGCTCACCGGGGGTTACTGAAGGCTACACCTTC
19 | TRBD1 | few | TRBJ2-1 | TRBV4-3 | CASSQDRQGVARWGNEQFF | TGCGCCAGCAGCCAAGATCGACAGGGGGTCGCGAGGTGGGGCAATGAGCAGTTCTTC
14 | NA | NA | TRBJ1-6 | TRBV5-6 | CASSFDRVNSPLHF | TGTGCCAGCAGCTTTGACAGAGTTAATTCACCCCTCCACTTT
15 | TRBD2 | few | TRBJ2-7 | TRBV20-1 | CSARDRGTTTAQRYF | TGCAGTGCTAGAGACCGCGGGACTACCACCGCCCAGCGGTACTTC
18 | NA | NA | TRBJ2-5 | TRBV5-1 | CASSLRGQGQGNYNEQYF | TGCGCCAGCAGCTTGAGAGGCCAGGGCCAGGGTAACTACAATGAGCAGTACTTC
13 | NA | NA | TRBJ1-1 | TRBV15 | CATRGEGDTEAFF | TGTGCCACCAGAGGGGAGGGGGACACTGAAGCTTTCTTT
23 | NA | NA | TRBJ1-5 | TRBV28 | CASSFPGPDYEQYFGPGNQPQHF | NA
14 | NA | NA | TRBJ1-6 | TRBV11-2 | CASRATGEVSPLHF | TGTGCCAGCAGGGCTACAGGTGAGGTTTCACCCCTCCACTTT
12 | NA | many | TRBJ2-7 | TRBV7-9 | CASSSPGNEQYF | TGTGCCAGCAGCTCTCCGGGAAATGAGCAGTACTTC
13 | NA | few | TRBJ1-2 | TRBV20-1 | CSTTVPDGYGYTF | TGCAGTACCACCGTCCCGGACGGCTATGGCTACACCTTC
17 | TRBD2 | few | TRBJ2-5 | TRBV5-1 | CASSPLGSGALQETQYF | TGCGCCAGCAGCCCTCTCGGAAGCGGGGCTTTGCAAGAGACCCAGTACTTC
15 | NA | many | TRBJ1-2 | TRBV4-1 | CASSQDPLSNYGYTF | TGCGCCAGCAGCCAAGATCCGCTCTCTAACTATGGCTACACCTTC
15 | TRBD2 | NA | TRBJ2-1 | TRBV29-1 | CSAPSGEGSYNEQFF | TGCAGCGCGCCCTCGGGGGAGGGGTCCTACAATGAGCAGTTCTTC
16 | TRBD2 | NA | TRBJ2-5 | TRBV7-9 | CASSFFILAGSGTQYF | TGTGCCAGCAGCTTCTTCATCCTAGCGGGGTCAGGGACCCAGTACTTC